What follows are 2 T cell receptor beta chains derived from one specimen sequenced in a study of cytomegalovirus exposure and HLA in healthy donors (dated by TCRdb to 2017 to 2019). To prepare the library, the immunoSEQ multiplex PCR assay was applied. The multiplex PCR relied on a mix of 60 forward primers for TCR Vbeta segments and 13 reverse primers for TCR Jbeta segments. Here the immuneACCESS table is served through TCRdb, limited to in-frame sequences with V and J called. Missing clones are a known gap in these copies; in checked studies unresolved V genes cover under half, and the rest lacks a known reason. For this sample there are roughly 120,000 clones; around 80% appear just once. Of the sample, roughly 3% falls within the top ten clones. The sequenced sample was PBMCs. These receptor sequences come from a woman between 18 and 29 years old in good health and CMV-seropositive.

The chain carries TRBV5-6 and TRBJ2-7; TRBD1 might be the D (6 bases). Looked up from germline, CDR1 is SGHDT and CDR2 is YYEEEE. V was shortened by 0 bases and J by 3 bases, with 16 bases between the two germline ends. CDR3 length: 16 amino acids. The DNA for the CDR3 is TGTGCCAGCAGCTTGGGTGCTTTGGGACACCTCTACGAGCAGTACTTC. Translation: CASSLGALGHLYEQYF. Looking up the rest from reference TRBV5-6 and TRBJ2-7 gives the full variable domain: DAGVTQSPTHLIKTRGQQVTLRCSPKSGHDTVSWYQQALGQGPQFIFQYYEEEERQRGNFPDRFSGHQFPNYSSELNVNALLLGDSALYLCASSLGALGHLYEQYFGPGTRLTVT.

The chain joins TRBV10-3 to TRBJ2-7; TRBD1 matches 9 bases. This CDR3 has 16 amino acids. J was trimmed by 0 bases and V by 2 bases; bases with no gene match: 5. Per germline, CDR1 ENHRY and CDR2 SYGVKD. The CDR3 spells CAISEIGTGSSYEQYF. As DNA, the CDR3 is TGTGCCATCAGTGAGATAGGGACAGGGAGCTCCTACGAGCAGTACTTC.